Listed here is a single TCR beta chain. This entry is derived from a study of technical replicates of blood from a few donors. CDR1 is SGHDT, CDR2 YYEEEE, per germline. The ends were cut back, 4 bases at V and 3 bases at J, with 6 bases in the middle. This CDR3 spans 12 amino acids. The repertoire was sequenced with immunoSEQ multiplex PCR; TCRdb's copy has only in-frame clones and lacks some. The sample records 60,000 to 65,000 clones, about 92% being singletons. This sequence joins TRBV5-6 and TRBJ2-3; D might be TRBD2 (6 bases). What was sequenced was PBMCs. The origin of this receptor is a human donor in good health. Some clones in this sample may be carry-over from other donors' samples. The CDR3 is CASSGGTDTQYF. The CDR3 DNA reads TGTGCCAGCAGCGGGGGGACAGATACGCAGTATTTT.